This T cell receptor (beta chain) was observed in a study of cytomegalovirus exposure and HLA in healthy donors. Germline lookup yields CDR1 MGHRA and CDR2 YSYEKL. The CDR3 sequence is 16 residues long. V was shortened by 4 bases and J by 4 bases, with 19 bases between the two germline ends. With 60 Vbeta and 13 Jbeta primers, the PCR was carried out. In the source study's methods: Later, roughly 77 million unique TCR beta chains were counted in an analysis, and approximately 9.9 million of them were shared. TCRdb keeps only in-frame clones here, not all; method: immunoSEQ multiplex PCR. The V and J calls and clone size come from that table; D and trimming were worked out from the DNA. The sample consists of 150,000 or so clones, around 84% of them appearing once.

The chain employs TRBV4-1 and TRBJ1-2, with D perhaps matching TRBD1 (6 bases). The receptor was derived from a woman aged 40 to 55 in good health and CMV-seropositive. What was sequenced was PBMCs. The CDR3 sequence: CASSLFTDRSLYGYTF. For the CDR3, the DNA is TGCGCCAGCAGCCTCTTCACTGACAGGAGCCTCTATGGCTACACCTTC.